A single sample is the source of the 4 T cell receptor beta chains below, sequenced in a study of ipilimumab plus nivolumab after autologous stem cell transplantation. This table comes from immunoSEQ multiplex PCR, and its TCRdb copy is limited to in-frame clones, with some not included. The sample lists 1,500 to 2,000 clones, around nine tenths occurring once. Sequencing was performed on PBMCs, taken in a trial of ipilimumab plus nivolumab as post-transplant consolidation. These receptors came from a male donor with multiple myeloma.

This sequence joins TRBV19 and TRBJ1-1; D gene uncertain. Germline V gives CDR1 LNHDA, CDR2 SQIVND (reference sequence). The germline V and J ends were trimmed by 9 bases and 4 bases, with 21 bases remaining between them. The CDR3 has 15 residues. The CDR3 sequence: CASLPLGRAPTEAFF. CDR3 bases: TGTGCCAGCCTCCCTCTCGGAAGGGCGCCCACTGAAGCTTTCTTT.

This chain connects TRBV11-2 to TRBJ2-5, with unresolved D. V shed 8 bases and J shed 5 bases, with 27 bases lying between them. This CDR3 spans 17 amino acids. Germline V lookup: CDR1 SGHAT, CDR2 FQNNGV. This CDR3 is CASRDWGPGINGETQYF. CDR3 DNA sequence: TGTGCCAGCCGCGATTGGGGTCCAGGAATCAATGGCGAGACCCAGTACTTC.

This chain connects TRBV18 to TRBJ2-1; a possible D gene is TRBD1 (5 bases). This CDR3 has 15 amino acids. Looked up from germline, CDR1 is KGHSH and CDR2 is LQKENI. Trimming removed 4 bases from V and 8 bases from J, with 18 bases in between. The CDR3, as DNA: TGTGCCAGCTCACGCCCAGGGTCACAAGGGGATGAGCAGTTCTTC. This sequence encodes CASSRPGSQGDEQFF.

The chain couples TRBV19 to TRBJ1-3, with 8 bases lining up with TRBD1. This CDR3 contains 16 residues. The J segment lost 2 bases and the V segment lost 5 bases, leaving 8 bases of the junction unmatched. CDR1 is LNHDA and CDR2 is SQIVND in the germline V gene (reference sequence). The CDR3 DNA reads TGTGCCAGTAGTCTCACCGGGACAGGTGCTGGAAACACCATATATTTT. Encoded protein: CASSLTGTGAGNTIYF.